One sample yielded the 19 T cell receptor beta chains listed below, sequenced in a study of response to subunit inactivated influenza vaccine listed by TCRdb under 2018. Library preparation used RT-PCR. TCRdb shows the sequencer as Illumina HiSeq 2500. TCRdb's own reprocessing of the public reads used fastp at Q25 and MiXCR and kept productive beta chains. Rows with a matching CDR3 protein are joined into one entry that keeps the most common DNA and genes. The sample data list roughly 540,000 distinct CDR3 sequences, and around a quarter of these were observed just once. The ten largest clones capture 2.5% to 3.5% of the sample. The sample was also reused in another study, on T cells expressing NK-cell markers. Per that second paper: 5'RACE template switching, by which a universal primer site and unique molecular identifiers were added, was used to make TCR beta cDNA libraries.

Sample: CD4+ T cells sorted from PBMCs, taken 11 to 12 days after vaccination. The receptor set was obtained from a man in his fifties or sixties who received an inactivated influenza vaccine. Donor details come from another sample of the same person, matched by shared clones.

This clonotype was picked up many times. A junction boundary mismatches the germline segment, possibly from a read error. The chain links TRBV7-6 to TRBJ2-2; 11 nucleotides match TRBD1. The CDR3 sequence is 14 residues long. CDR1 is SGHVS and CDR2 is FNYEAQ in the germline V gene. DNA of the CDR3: TGCGCCAGCAGCCGGGACAGGGGGACCGGGGAGCTGTTTTTT. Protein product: CASSRDRGTGELFF. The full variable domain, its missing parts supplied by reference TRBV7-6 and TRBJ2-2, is GAGVSQSPRYKVTKRGQDVALRCDPISGHVSLYWYRQALGQGPEFLTYFNYEAQQDKSGLPNDRFSAERPEGSISTLTIQRTEQRDSAMYRCASSRDRGTGELFFGEGSRLTVL.

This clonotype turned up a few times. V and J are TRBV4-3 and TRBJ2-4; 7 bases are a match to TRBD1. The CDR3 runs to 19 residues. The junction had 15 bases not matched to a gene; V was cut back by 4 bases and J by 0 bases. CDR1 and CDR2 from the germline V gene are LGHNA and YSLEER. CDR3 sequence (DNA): TGCGCCAGCAGCCCCGGACAGGAACTTATAAAAATAGCCAAAAACATTCAGTACTTC. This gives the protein CASSPGQELIKIAKNIQYF.

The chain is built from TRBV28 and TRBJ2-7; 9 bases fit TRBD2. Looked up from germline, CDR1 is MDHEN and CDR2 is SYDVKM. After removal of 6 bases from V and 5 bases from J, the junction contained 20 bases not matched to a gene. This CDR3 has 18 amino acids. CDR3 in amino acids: CASSSWRGTSFLGNEQYF. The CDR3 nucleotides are TGTGCCAGCAGCTCATGGAGAGGGACTAGCTTCCTGGGGAACGAGCAGTACTTC.

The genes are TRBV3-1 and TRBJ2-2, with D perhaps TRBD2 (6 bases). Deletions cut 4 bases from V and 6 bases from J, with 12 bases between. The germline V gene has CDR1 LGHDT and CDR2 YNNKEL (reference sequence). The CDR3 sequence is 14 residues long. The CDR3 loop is CASSLFGTPGELFF. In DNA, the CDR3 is TGTGCCAGCAGCCTGTTCGGGACTCCCGGGGAGCTGTTTTTT.

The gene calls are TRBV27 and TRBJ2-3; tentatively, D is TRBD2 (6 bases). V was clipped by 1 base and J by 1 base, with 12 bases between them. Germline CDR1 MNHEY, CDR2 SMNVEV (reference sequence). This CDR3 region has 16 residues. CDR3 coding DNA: TGTGCCAGCAGTTTATTAATGGGGGAGGGCACAGATACGCAGTATTTT. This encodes CASSLLMGEGTDTQYF.

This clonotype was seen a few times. DNA of the CDR3: TGTGCCAGCAGTTTGGACGGGAAGCAGTACTTC. It codes for CASSLDGKQYF. The chain combines TRBV12-3 or TRBV12-4 with TRBJ2-7; a possible D gene is TRBD2 (5 bases). The CDR3 runs to 11 residues. V lost 3 bases to trimming and J lost 8 bases, with 8 bases between them.

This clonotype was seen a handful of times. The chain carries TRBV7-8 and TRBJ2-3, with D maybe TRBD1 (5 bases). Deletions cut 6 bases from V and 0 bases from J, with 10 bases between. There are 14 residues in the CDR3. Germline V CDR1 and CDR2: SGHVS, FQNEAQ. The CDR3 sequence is CASRFRGSTDTQYF. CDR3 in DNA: TGTGCCAGCAGGTTTAGGGGCAGCACAGATACGCAGTATTTT.

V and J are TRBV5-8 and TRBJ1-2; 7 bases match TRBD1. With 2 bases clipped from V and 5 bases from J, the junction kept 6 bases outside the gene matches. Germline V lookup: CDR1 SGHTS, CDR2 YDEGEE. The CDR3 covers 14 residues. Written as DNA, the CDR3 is TGTGCCAGCAGCTTCGGACAGGCAGGTTATGGCTACACCTTC. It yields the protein CASSFGQAGYGYTF.

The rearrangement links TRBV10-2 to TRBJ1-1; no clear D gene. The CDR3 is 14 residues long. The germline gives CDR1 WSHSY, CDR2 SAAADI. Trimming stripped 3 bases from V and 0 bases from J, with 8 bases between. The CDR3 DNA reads TGCGCCAGCAGTGATCACCCAATGAACACTGAAGCTTTCTTT. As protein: CASSDHPMNTEAFF.

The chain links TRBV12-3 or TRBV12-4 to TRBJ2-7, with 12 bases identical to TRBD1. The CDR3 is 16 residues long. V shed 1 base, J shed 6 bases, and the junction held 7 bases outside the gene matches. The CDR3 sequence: CASSLVAGQGAAEQYF. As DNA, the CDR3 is TGTGCCAGCAGTTTAGTCGCGGGACAGGGGGCGGCCGAGCAGTACTTC.

This CDR3 reads CASTSRGGGLTEAFF. The DNA of the CDR3 is TGTGCCAGCACTTCCCGGGGTGGGGGGCTTACTGAAGCTTTCTTT. V gene TRBV12-3 or TRBV12-4 combines with J gene TRBJ1-1, with D perhaps matching TRBD1 (6 bases). Trimming cost V 7 bases and J 5 bases, with 20 bases left between them. This CDR3 has 15 residues.

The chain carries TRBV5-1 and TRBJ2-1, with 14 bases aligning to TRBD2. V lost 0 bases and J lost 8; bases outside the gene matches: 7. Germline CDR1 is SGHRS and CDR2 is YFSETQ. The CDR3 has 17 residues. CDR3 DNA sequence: TGCGCCAGCAGCTTGGAGGGGACTAGCGGGAGCAAGGATGAGCAGTTCTTC. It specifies CASSLEGTSGSKDEQFF.

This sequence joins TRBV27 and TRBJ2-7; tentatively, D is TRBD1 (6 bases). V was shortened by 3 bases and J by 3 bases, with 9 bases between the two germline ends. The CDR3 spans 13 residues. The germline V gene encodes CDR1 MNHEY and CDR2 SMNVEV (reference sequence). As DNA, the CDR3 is TGTGCCAGCAGTTTGGGACACTACTACGAGCAGTACTTC. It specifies CASSLGHYYEQYF.

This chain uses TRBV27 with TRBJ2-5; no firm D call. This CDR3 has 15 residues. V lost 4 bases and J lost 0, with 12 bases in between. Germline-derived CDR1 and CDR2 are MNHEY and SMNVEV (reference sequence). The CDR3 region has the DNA TGTGCCAGCAGTTCCGTTAACGTCAACCAAGAGACCCAGTACTTC. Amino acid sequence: CASSSVNVNQETQYF.

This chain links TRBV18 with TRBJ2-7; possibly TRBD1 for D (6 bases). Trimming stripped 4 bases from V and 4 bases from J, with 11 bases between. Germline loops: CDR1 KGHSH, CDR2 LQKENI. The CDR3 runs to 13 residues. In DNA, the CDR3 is TGTGCCAGCTCACACGGGACACTTTACGAGCAGTACTTC. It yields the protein CASSHGTLYEQYF.

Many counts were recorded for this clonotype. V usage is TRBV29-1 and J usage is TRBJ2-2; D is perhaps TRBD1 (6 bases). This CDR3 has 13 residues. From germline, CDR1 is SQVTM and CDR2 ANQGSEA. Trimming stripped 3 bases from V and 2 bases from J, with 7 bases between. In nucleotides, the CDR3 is TGCAGCGTTGACAGGGGTAACACCGGGGAGCTGTTTTTT. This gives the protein CSVDRGNTGELFF.

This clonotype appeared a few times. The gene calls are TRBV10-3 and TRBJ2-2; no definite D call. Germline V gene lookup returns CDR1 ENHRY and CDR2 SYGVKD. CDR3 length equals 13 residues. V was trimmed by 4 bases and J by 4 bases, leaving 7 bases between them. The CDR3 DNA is TGTGCCATCAGTGTAGGGCGCACCGGGGAGCTGTTTTTT. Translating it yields CAISVGRTGELFF.

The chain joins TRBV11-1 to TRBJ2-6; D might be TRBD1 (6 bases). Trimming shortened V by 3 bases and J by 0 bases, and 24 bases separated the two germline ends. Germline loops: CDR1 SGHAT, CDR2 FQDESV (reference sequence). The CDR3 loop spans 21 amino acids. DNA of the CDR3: TGTGCCAGCAGCTTTGGGGTTAGGACAGAACTCTCTTACTCTGGGGCCAACGTCCTGACTTTC. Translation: CASSFGVRTELSYSGANVLTF.

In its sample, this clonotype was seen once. The CDR3 spells CASGGGQGAVHEQYF. CDR3 DNA sequence: TGCGCCAGCGGCGGCGGACAGGGGGCTGTCCACGAGCAGTACTTC. The gene calls are TRBV5-1 and TRBJ2-7, with TRBD1 matching over 11 bases. CDR1 is SGHRS, CDR2 YFSETQ, per germline. Trimming removed 7 bases from V and 5 bases from J; junction bases left unmatched: 11. The CDR3 covers 15 residues.